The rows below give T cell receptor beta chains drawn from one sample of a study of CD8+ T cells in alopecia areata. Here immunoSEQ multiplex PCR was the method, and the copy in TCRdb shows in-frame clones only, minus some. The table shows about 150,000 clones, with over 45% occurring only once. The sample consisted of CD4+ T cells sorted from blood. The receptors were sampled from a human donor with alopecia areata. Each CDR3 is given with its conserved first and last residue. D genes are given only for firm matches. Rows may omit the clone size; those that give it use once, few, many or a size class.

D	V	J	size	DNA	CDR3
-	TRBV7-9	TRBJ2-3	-	TGTGCCAGCAGCTTCCTAGCGTCCCTCCCCCCAGATACGCAGTATTTT	CASSFLASLPPDTQYF
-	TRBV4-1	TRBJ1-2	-	TGCGCCAGCAGCCAAGTTTGGGCGCGTAAGGGAAGTGGAGTAAGAGCTAACTATGGCTACACCTTC	CASSQVWARKGSGVRANYGYTF
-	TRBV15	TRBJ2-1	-	TGTGCCACCAGCAGTGGTGGGACGTCGAGGGAGGAGTTCTTC	CATSSGGTSREEFF
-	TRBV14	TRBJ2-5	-	TGTGCCAGCAGCCAAGATACCCCCGCGGGGTTAGACCAAGAGACCCAGTACTTC	CASSQDTPAGLDQETQYF
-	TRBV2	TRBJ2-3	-	TGTGCCAGCAGTGACCGGGCGTCTAGCACAGATACGCAGTATTTT	CASSDRASSTDTQYF
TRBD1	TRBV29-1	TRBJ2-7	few	TGCAGCGTCGGGGACAGGGGGCATCCTAGCGGGAATTCCTACGAGCAGTACTTC	CSVGDRGHPSGNSYEQYF
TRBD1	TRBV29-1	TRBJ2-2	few	TGCAGCGTTGGACAGGGGGCTATAGGGACCGGGGAGCTGTTTTTT	CSVGQGAIGTGELFF
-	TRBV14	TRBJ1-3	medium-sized	TGTGCCAGCAGCCCCGGGATCCCGACGGCTGGAAACACCATATATTTT	CASSPGIPTAGNTIYF
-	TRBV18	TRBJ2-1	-	TGTGCCAGCTCACGCAAACGACAGGACGGGAACAATGAGCAGTTCTTC	CASSRKRQDGNNEQFF
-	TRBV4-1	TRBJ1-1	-	TGCGCCAGCAGCCAAGTGGGAAGATTGAACACTGAAGCTTTCTTT	CASSQVGRLNTEAFF
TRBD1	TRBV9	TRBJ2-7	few	TGTGCCAGCAGCGTGACAGGGGCACAAGGGTCCGAGCAGTACTTC	CASSVTGAQGSEQYF
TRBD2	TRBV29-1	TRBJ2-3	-	TGCAGCGTTGTGCGGACTAGCGGGAGACCAGATACGCAGTATTTT	CSVVRTSGRPDTQYF
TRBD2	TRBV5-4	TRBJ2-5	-	TGTGCCAGCAGCCCCCCTAGCGGCCAAGAGACCCAGTACTTC	CASSPPSGQETQYF
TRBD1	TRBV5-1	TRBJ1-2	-	TGCGCCAGCAGCTCGGGACAGTTCTCCGGCTACACCTTC	CASSSGQFSGYTF
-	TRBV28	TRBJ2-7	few	TGTGCCAGCAGCGGGATCTCCTACGAGCAGTACTTC	CASSGISYEQYF
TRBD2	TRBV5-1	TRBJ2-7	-	TGCGCCAGCAGCTTGGCAGGCGGGAGGCGTGGCGAGCAGTACTTC	CASSLAGGRRGEQYF
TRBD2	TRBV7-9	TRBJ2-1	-	TGTGCCAGCAGCTTGGGGGGGACTAGCGGGTCTAATGAGCAGTTCTTC	CASSLGGTSGSNEQFF
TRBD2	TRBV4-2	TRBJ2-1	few	TGTGCCAGCAGCCAAACTACTAGCGGGAGAAACAATGAGCAGTTCTTC	CASSQTTSGRNNEQFF
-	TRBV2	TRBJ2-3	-	TGTGCCAGCAGTGCGGGAAGGTACACAGATACGCAGTATTTT	CASSAGRYTDTQYF
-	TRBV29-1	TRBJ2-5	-	TGCAGCGCTCAGGTGGGGCTGACCCAGTACTTC	CSAQVGLTQYF
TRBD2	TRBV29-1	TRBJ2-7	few	TGCAGCGTTACTAGCGGGAGTTACGAGCAGTACTTC	CSVTSGSYEQYF
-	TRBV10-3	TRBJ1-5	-	TGTGCCATCGCCCAGGGCGATCAGCCCCAGCATTTT	CAIAQGDQPQHF
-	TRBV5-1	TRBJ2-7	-	TGCGCCAGCAGCTTGGTGTCCTCCAACTACGAGCAGTACTTC	CASSLVSSNYEQYF
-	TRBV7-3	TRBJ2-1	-	TGTGCCAGCAGCCCGACTAGAGACAATGAGCAGTTCTTC	CASSPTRDNEQFF
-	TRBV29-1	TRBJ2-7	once	TGCAGCGTGGGAGACCTCCTCCTGCGGGGCACCTACGAGCAGTACTTC	CSVGDLLLRGTYEQYF
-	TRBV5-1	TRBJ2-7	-	TGCGCCAGCAGCTTCGAAGCTCTAAGAGAGCAGTACTTC	CASSFEALREQYF
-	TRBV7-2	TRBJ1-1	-	TGTGCCAGCAGCCCGGGGTATGTGGTCACTGAAGCTTTCTTT	CASSPGYVVTEAFF
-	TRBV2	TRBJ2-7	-	TGTGCCAGCAGTGAAGTAGCGATCTCCTACGAGCAGTACTTC	CASSEVAISYEQYF
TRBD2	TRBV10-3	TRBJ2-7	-	TGTGCCATCAGAACGGGGGGACTGAACGAGCAGTACTTC	CAIRTGGLNEQYF
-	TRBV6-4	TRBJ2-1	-	TGTGCCAGCAGCCTTAGTCCCACAGGATACAATGAGCAGTTCTTC	CASSLSPTGYNEQFF
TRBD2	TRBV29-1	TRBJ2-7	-	TGCAGCGTAGGCGAGGGACTAGCGGTTTCTGAGCAGTACTTC	CSVGEGLAVSEQYF
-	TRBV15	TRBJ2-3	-	TGTGCCACCAGCAGAGAGGCCCGGGGGCCGACAGATACGCAGTATTTT	CATSREARGPTDTQYF
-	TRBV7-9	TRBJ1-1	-	TGTGCCAGCAGCTTAAGGCCGGGGAGCGCTGAAGCTTTCTTT	CASSLRPGSAEAFF
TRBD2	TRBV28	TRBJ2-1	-	TGTGCCAGCAGCCGTAGCGGGGGCTCCTACAATGAGCAGTTCTTC	CASSRSGGSYNEQFF
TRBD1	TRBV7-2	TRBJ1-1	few	TGTGCCAGCAGCATCACAGGGGGCACCACTGAAGCTTTCTTT	CASSITGGTTEAFF
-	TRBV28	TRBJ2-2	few	TGTGCCACCAGCGAGGTCCCCTCCGGGGAGCTGTTTTTT	CATSEVPSGELFF
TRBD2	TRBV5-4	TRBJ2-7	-	TGTGCCAGCAGGGTAGCGGGAGGGCCTCAGGAGCAGTACTTC	CASRVAGGPQEQYF
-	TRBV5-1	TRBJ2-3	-	TGCGCCAGCAGCTCCCCGACTGGGGATACGCAGTATTTT	CASSSPTGDTQYF
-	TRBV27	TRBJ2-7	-	TGTGCCAGCAGTTTATCCCCGAGCTCCTACGAGCAGTACTTC	CASSLSPSSYEQYF
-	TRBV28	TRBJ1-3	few	TGTGCCAGCAGTCCAATGAGGGGCTCTGGAAACACCATATATTTT	CASSPMRGSGNTIYF
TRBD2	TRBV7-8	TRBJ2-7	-	TGTGCCAGCAGCTACGGCGGGGGGTACGAGCAGTACTTC	CASSYGGGYEQYF
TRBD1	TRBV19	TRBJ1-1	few	TGTGCCAGTAGCCGGACAGGTGGGAACACTGAAGCTTTCTTT	CASSRTGGNTEAFF
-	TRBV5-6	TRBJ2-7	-	TGTGCCAGCAGCCGTGATCCTACAGGGCCCTACGAGCAGTACTTC	CASSRDPTGPYEQYF
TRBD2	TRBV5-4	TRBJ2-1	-	TGTGCCAGCTCCAGGGGGACTAGCGGGGCCATCAATGAGCAGTTCTTC	CASSRGTSGAINEQFF
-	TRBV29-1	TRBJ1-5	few	TGCAGCGCACAAAAAGCGGGGTACAATCAGCCCCAGCATTTT	CSAQKAGYNQPQHF
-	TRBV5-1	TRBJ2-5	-	TGCGCCAGCAGCTTGTCCGGAGGAGAGACCCAGTACTTC	CASSLSGGETQYF